This TCR beta chain was sequenced during a study of T-cell memory formation after mild COVID-19. With 3 bases clipped from V and 1 base from J, the junction kept 6 bases outside the gene matches. Germline V gives CDR1 SGHVS, CDR2 FQNEAQ. The CDR3 runs to 16 residues. Overall study results and limits: Whether day 37 second-wave clones are SARS-CoV-2-specific was not confirmed.

This clonotype was picked up a small number of times. Antigen specificity is unknown. Each CDR3 protein is one row after TCRdb ran MiXCR on the 5' RACE reads. The sample gives approximately 490,000 distinct CDR3 sequences, approximately 20% of which show up once; about 12% is in the top ten. Sequences were obtained from PBMCs or a T cell subset sorted from them (not recorded which). The receptor was isolated from an adult woman who had mild COVID-19 (a few samples of this study predate the infection). Cell type and time point are not known. This chain joins TRBV7-8 and TRBJ2-1, with 7 bases identical to TRBD2. In DNA form, the CDR3 reads TGTGCCAGCAGCTTTTACCTAGCGGCATCCTACAATGAGCAGTTCTTC. This gives the protein CASSFYLAASYNEQFF.